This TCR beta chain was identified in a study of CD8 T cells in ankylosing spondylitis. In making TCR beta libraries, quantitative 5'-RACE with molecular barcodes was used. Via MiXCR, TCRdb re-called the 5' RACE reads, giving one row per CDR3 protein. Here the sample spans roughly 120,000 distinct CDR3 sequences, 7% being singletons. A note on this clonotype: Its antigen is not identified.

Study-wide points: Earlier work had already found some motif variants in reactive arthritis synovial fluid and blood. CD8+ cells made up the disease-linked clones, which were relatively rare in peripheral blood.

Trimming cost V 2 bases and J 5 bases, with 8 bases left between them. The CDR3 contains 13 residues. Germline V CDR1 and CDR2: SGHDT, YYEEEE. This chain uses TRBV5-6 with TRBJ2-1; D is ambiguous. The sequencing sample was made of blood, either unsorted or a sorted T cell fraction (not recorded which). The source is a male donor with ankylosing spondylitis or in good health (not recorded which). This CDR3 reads CASSFYPNNEQFF. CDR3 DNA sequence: TGTGCCAGCAGCTTCTACCCAAACAATGAGCAGTTCTTC.